A selection of T cell receptor beta chains follows, all from one sample in a study of breast tumors, draining lymph nodes, adjacent tissues. TCRdb recomputed calls from the multiplex PCR reads with MiXCR, one row per CDR3 protein. The data hold about 230,000 distinct CDR3 sequences, with roughly 30% observed a single time. Sequencing input: axillary lymph node tissue. The receptor source for this set is a female donor with breast cancer. Some clones in this sample may be carry-over from other donors' samples. The CDR3 runs from the conserved cysteine through the conserved F or W. Fields, in order: J gene, clone size, D gene, V gene, CDR3 DNA, CDR3 protein. A D gene is named only where the DNA matches it firmly. Size is stated for part of the rows, as once, few or many counts, or as a class when the clone is expanded.

TRBJ1-5 | NA | NA | TRBV18 | TGTGCTATCTCAGTGACAGGATACAATCAGCCCCAGCATTTT | CAISVTGYNQPQHF
TRBJ2-1 | many | TRBD2 | TRBV7-9 | TGTGCCAGCAGCACCTGGACTAGCGGGCTTTACAATGAGCAGTTCTTC | CASSTWTSGLYNEQFF
TRBJ1-2 | NA | TRBD1 | TRBV13 | TGTGCCAGCAGCCGAGGACAGGCTGCAGGCTACACCTTC | CASSRGQAAGYTF
TRBJ2-7 | many | TRBD1 | TRBV10-3 | TGTGCCATCGGGGGGACAGGGGCCTACGAGCAGTACTTC | CAIGGTGAYEQYF
TRBJ2-5 | many | TRBD2 | TRBV11-3 | TGTGCCAGCAGCTTAGGACTAGCGGCCGCCCAAGAGACCCAGTACTTC | CASSLGLAAAQETQYF
TRBJ2-5 | many | TRBD2 | TRBV12-3/TRBV12-4 | TGTGCCAGCAGTCCTTCAACTAGCGGGAGGGGAGAGACCCAGTACTTC | CASSPSTSGRGETQYF
TRBJ1-2 | NA | NA | TRBV28 | TGTGCCAGCAGTTCCGGGGGGGGAGCTGGCTACACCTTC | CASSSGGGAGYTF
TRBJ1-2 | many | NA | TRBV4-1 | TGCGCCAGCAGCCAAGACCTGACTAAAACCGCAGGGAACTATGGCTACACCTTC | CASSQDLTKTAGNYGYTF
TRBJ1-6 | many | TRBD1 | TRBV18 | TGTGCCAGCTCACCGGACAGGAAGGCACCCCTCCACTTT | CASSPDRKAPLHF
TRBJ2-7 | many | TRBD2 | TRBV2 | TGTGCCAGCAGTGAAAGCGGGAGGCCATCCTACGAGCAGTACTTC | CASSESGRPSYEQYF
TRBJ2-1 | many | TRBD2 | TRBV7-9 | TGTGCCAGCAGGAAACGGGTGGACAGTCTAGCGGGAGGGTCCAATGAGCAGTTCTTC | CASRKRVDSLAGGSNEQFF
TRBJ1-1 | NA | NA | TRBV12-3/TRBV12-4 | TGTGCCAGCAGCCGATTGGTGTGGACTGAAGCTTTCTTT | CASSRLVWTEAFF
TRBJ2-4 | NA | TRBD2 | TRBV9 | TGTGCCAGCAGCGTAGGTAGCGGGAGGGAGACCATTCAGTACTTC | CASSVGSGRETIQYF
TRBJ2-7 | NA | TRBD2 | TRBV5-1 | TGCGCCAGCAGCTTCATAAGTTCCGGGACTAGCGGGATACGTGAGCAGTACTTC | CASSFISSGTSGIREQYF
TRBJ1-1 | NA | NA | TRBV5-5 | TGTGCCAGCAGTACTAAGGGGGACACTGAAGCTTTCTTT | CASSTKGDTEAFF
TRBJ1-2 | many | NA | TRBV11-2 | TGTGCCAGCAGCTTAGGTCTCCGCTATGGCTACACCTTC | CASSLGLRYGYTF
TRBJ2-2 | once | TRBD2 | TRBV6-1 | TGTGCCAGCAGTTCAATAGCGGGGGCAGGAACCGGGGAGCTGTTTTTT | CASSSIAGAGTGELFF
TRBJ2-1 | medium-sized | NA | TRBV4-1 | TGCGCCAGCAGCCAAGACTATCTCAATGAGCAGTTCTTC | CASSQDYLNEQFF
TRBJ2-7 | many | NA | TRBV20-1 | TGCAGTGCTAGAGTCCCCTACGAGCAGTACTTC | CSARVPYEQYF
TRBJ2-7 | NA | TRBD2 | TRBV20-1 | TGCAGTGTTATGCGGGGGTCCACCTACGCGCAGTACTTC | CSVMRGSTYAQYF
TRBJ1-1 | NA | NA | TRBV10-2 | TGCGCCAGCGCTAGTCCGGCGAACACTGAAGCTTTCTTT | CASASPANTEAFF
TRBJ1-4 | NA | TRBD1 | TRBV10-3 | TGTGCCGTCAGTGACTCGCGAGGACAGGGGGAAAAACTGTTTTTT | CAVSDSRGQGEKLFF
TRBJ2-2 | many | NA | TRBV4-2 | TGTGCCAGCAGCCAAGAAGTTGGCGGGAACACCGGGGAGCTGTTTTTT | CASSQEVGGNTGELFF
TRBJ2-1 | many | TRBD2 | TRBV5-1 | TGCGCCAGCAGCCAGCGGGAGGCCAGACGGGATGAGCAGTTCTTC | CASSQREARRDEQFF
TRBJ1-6 | many | NA | TRBV5-6 | TGTGCCAGCAGCTCGGGAGTCTATAATTCACCCCTCCACTTT | CASSSGVYNSPLHF
TRBJ2-7 | NA | NA | TRBV29-1 | TGCAGCGCCAGCAGAACGCAGGGGAACGAGCAGTACTTC | CSASRTQGNEQYF
TRBJ1-5 | many | NA | TRBV7-8 | TGTGCCAGCAGCTTAGTCACGGTCAATCAGCCCCAGCATTTT | CASSLVTVNQPQHF
TRBJ2-1 | many | NA | TRBV20-1 | TGCAGTGCTAGAGAGATCCAGCGGGAGCAGTTCTTC | CSAREIQREQFF
TRBJ2-5 | many | TRBD1 | TRBV5-1 | TGCGCCAGCAGGGACAGGGAGGAGACCCAGTACTTC | CASRDREETQYF
TRBJ2-3 | NA | NA | TRBV3-1 | TGTGCCAGCAGCCAAGATATTAGCGGCAACACAGATACGCAGTATTTT | CASSQDISGNTDTQYF